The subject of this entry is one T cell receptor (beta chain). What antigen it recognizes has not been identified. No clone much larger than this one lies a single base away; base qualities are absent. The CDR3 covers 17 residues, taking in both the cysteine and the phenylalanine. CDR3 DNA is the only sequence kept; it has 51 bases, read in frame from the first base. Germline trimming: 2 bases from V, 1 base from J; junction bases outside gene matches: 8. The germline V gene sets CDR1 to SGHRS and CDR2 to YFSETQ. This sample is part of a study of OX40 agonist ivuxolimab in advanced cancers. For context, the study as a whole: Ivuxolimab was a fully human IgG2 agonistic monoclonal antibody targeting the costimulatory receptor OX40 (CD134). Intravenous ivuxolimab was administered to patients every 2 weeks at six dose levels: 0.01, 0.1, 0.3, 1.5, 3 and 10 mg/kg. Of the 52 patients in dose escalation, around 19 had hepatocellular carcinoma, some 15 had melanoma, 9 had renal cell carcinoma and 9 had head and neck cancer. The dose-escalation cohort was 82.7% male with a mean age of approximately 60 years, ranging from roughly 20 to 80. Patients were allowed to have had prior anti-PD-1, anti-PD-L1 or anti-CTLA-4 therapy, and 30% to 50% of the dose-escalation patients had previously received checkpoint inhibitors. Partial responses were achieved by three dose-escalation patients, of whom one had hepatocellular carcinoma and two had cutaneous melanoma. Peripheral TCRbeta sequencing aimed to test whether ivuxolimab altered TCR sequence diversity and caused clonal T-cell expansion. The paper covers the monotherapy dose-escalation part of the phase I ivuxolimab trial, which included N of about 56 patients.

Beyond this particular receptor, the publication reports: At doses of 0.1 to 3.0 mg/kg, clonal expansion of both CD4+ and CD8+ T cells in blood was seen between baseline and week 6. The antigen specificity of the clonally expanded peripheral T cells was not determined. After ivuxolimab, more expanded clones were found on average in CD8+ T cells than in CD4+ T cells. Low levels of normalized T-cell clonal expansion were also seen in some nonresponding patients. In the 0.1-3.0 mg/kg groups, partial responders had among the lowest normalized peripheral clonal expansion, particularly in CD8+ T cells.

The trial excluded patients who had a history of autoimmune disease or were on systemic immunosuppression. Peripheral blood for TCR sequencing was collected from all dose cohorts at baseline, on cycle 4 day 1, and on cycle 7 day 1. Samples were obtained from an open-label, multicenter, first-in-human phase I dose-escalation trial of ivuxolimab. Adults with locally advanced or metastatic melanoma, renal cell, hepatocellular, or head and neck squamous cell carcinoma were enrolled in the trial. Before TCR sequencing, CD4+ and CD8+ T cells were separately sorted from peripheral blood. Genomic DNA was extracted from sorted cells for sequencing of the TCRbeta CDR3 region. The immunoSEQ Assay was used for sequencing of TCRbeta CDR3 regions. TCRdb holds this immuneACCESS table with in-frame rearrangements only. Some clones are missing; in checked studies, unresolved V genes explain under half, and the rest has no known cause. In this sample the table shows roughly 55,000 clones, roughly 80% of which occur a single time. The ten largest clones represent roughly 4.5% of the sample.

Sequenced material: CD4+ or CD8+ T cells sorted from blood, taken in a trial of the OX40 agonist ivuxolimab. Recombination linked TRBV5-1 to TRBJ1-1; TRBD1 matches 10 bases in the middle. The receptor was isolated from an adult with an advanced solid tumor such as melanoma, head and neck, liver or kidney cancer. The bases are TGCGCCAGCAGCTTCTCCGGGACAGGGGTGAAGAACACTGAAGCTTTCTTT. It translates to CASSFSGTGVKNTEAFF.